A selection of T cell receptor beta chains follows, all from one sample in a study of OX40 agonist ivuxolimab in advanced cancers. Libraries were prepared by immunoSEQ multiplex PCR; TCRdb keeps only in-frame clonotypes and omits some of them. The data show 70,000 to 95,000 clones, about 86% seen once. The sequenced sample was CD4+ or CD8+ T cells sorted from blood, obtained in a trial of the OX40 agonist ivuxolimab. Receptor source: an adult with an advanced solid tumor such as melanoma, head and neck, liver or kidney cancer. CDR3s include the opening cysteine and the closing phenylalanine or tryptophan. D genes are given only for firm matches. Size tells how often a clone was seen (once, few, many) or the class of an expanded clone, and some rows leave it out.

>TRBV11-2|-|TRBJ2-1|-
CASSDTRRGSYNEQFF
TGTGCCAGCAGCGATACCCGTAGAGGGTCCTACAATGAGCAGTTCTTC
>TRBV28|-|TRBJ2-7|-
CASISGSYEQYF
TGTGCCTCCATCAGCGGCTCCTACGAGCAGTACTTC
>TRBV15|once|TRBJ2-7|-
CATSRGGVGGYEQYF
TGTGCCACCAGCAGAGGAGGGGTTGGCGGCTACGAGCAGTACTTC
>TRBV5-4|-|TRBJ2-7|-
CARKRGGRIRYEQYF
TGTGCCCGGAAAAGGGGGGGGCGGATTCGATACGAGCAGTACTTC
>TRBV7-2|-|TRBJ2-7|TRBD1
CASSLAGQGAYEQYF
TGTGCCAGCAGCTTAGCGGGGCAGGGGGCGTACGAGCAGTACTTC
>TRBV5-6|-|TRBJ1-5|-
CASSLGGIKPQHF
TGTGCCAGCAGCCTCGGGGGAATCAAGCCCCAGCATTTT
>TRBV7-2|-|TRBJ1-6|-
CASSFTQGSPLHF
TGTGCCAGCAGCTTTACCCAGGGATCACCCCTCCACTTT
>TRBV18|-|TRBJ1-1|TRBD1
CASSPPGTVRNTEAFF
TGTGCCAGCTCACCACCCGGGACAGTAAGGAACACTGAAGCTTTCTTT
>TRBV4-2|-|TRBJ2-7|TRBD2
CASSPWGGKSYEQYF
TGTGCCAGCAGCCCTTGGGGGGGTAAGAGCTACGAGCAGTACTTC
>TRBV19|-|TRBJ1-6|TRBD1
CASRGTVNSPLHF
TGTGCCAGTAGGGGGACAGTAAATTCACCCCTCCACTTT
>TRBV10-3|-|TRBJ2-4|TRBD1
CAGSGQGTKNIQYF
TGTGCGGGTTCGGGACAGGGAACCAAAAACATTCAGTACTTC
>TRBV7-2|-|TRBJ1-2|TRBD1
CASSPDRDYGYTF
TGTGCCAGCAGCCCGGACAGGGACTATGGCTACACCTTC
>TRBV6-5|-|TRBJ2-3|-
CASSYSEITDTQYF
TGTGCCAGCAGTTACTCGGAAATCACAGATACGCAGTATTTT
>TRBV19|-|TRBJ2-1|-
CASSIGQAYNEQFF
TGTGCCAGTAGTATTGGGCAGGCCTACAATGAGCAGTTCTTC
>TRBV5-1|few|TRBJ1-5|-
CASSSTGNSNQPQHF
TGCGCCAGCAGCTCAACAGGGAATAGCAATCAGCCCCAGCATTTT
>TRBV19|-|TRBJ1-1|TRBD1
CASSPRTGGDTEAFF
TGTGCCAGTAGTCCCCGGACAGGGGGGGACACTGAAGCTTTCTTT
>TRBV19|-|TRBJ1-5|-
CASNVPGRPGQPQHF
TGTGCCAGTAACGTACCGGGACGGCCAGGTCAGCCCCAGCATTTT
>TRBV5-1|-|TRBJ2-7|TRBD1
CASRRTGTVSYEQYF
TGCGCCAGCAGGCGGACCGGGACAGTCTCCTACGAGCAGTACTTC
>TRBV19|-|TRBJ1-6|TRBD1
CASSISRDRAWNSPLHF
TGTGCCAGTAGTATCTCCCGGGACAGGGCGTGGAATTCACCCCTCCACTTT
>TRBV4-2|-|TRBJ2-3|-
CASSQEIQGRLNTDTQYF
TGTGCCAGCAGCCAAGAAATCCAGGGTCGCTTAAACACAGATACGCAGTATTTT
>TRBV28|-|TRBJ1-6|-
CASSFLGNSPLHF
TGTGCCAGCAGTTTCTTGGGGAATTCACCCCTCCACTTT
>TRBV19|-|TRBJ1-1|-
CASSISGDLNTEAFF
TGTGCCAGTAGTATATCAGGGGATCTGAACACTGAAGCTTTCTTT
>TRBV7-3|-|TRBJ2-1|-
CASSLTFAGNNEQFF
TGTGCCAGCAGCTTAACGTTCGCCGGTAACAATGAGCAGTTCTTC
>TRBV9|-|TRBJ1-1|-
CASSVTQGLGTEAFF
TGTGCCAGCAGCGTAACTCAGGGGCTGGGCACTGAAGCTTTCTTT
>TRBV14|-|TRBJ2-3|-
CASSPTSGTVADTQYF
TGTGCCAGCAGCCCGACCTCCGGGACGGTCGCAGATACGCAGTATTTT
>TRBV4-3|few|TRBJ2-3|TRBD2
CASSALLAGITDTQYF
TGCGCCAGCAGCGCATTACTAGCGGGCATCACAGATACGCAGTATTTT
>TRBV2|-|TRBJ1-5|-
CASSVEGPNQPQHF
TGTGCCAGCAGTGTGGAAGGCCCCAATCAGCCCCAGCATTTT
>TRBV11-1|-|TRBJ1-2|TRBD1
CASSAGQGDYGYTF
TGTGCCAGCAGCGCCGGACAGGGAGACTATGGCTACACCTTC
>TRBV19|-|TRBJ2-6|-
CASSSSTDSGANVLTF
TGTGCCAGTAGTTCCTCGACAGACTCTGGGGCCAACGTCCTGACTTTC
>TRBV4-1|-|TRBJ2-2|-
CASSQGPSINTGELFF
TGCGCCAGCAGCCAAGGGCCCTCAATAAACACCGGGGAGCTGTTTTTT
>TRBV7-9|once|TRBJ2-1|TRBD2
CASSLREFRGGAHNEQFF
TGTGCCAGCAGCTTACGGGAATTTCGCGGGGGGGCCCACAATGAGCAGTTCTTC
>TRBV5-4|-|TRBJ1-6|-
CASSLTTMRHSPLHF
TGTGCCAGCAGCTTGACAACCATGCGGCATTCACCCCTCCACTTT
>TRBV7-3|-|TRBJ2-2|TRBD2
CASSPLAGNTGELFF
TGTGCCAGCAGTCCACTAGCGGGGAACACCGGGGAGCTGTTTTTT
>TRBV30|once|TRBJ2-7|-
CALRGGSYEQYF
TGTGCCTTACGTGGGGGCTCCTACGAGCAGTACTTC
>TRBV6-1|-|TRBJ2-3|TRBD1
CASSQLGGNTDTQYF
TGTGCCAGCAGCCAGTTAGGGGGCAACACAGATACGCAGTATTTT
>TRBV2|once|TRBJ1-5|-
CASSLNKQPQHF
TGTGCCAGCAGTCTCAATAAACAGCCCCAGCATTTT
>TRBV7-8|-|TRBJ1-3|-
CASSSRRRRDGLSSGNTIYF
TGTGCCAGCAGCTCCCGACGAAGAAGGGACGGACTCAGCTCTGGAAACACCATATATTTT
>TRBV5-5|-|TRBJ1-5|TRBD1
CASSQGEGEVQPQHF
TGTGCCAGCAGCCAGGGGGAAGGGGAGGTCCAGCCCCAGCATTTT
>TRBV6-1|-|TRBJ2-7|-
CASSLTYEQYF
TGTGCCAGCAGCCTTACGTACGAGCAGTACTTC
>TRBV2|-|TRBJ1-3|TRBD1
CASRDRGDTIYF
TGTGCCAGCAGGGACAGGGGTGACACCATATATTTT
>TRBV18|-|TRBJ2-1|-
CASSPGGGVRNEQFF
TGTGCCAGCTCACCAGGTGGAGGGGTGAGGAATGAGCAGTTCTTC
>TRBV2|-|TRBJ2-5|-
CASSERAGQETQYF
TGTGCCAGCAGTGAAAGGGCAGGCCAAGAGACCCAGTACTTC
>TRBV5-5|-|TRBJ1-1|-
CASSPPVRNTEAFF
TGTGCCAGCAGCCCTCCCGTTCGAAACACTGAAGCTTTCTTT
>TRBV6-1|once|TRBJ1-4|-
CASNRERISSLFF
TGTGCCAGCAATAGGGAGCGTATTAGTTCGCTGTTTTTT
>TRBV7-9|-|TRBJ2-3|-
CASSLRGSTDTQYF
TGTGCCAGCAGCTTAAGGGGTTCAACAGATACGCAGTATTTT